This TCR beta chain was recorded in a study of T-cell reconstitution after alpha-beta-depleted transplantation in children. This clonotype was counted many times. Molecular barcoding with unique molecular identifiers was used for the TCRbeta library. A single record per CDR3 protein comes from TCRdb applying MiXCR to the PCR reads. The sample lists around 370,000 distinct CDR3 sequences; around 10% were seen once. Germline V gives CDR1 LGHNA, CDR2 YNFKEQ. The CDR3 sequence is 16 residues long. The V end lost 4 bases, the J end lost 5 bases, and 17 bases lay between the germline ends. The sequenced sample was PBMCs from the stem cell graft donor, obtained from the stem cell graft. The sequence derives from a human donor who donated a stem cell graft to a child with acute lymphoblastic leukemia. The chain employs TRBV4-2 and TRBJ1-4, with D tentatively TRBD1 (5 bases). CDR3 nucleotides: TGTGCCAGCAGCCTCAAGGTCTCGGGGGGGAATGAAAAACTGTTTTTT. This encodes CASSLKVSGGNEKLFF.